This entry lists 13 T cell receptor beta chains sequenced from one sample in a study of blood T cell repertoires in COVID-19. Repertoires were generated with immunoSEQ multiplex PCR, while TCRdb's copy carries only in-frame clones and drops some. The sample shows under 350,000 clones, approximately 83% of them seen only once. Source material: PBMCs or T cells enriched from blood (not recorded which). Source of these receptors: a middle-aged woman with acute COVID-19.

The chain recombines TRBV11-2 with TRBJ1-2; D ambiguous. Germline values: CDR1 SGHAT, CDR2 FQNNGV. The CDR3 has 18 residues. V was shortened by 4 bases and J by 2 bases, with 23 bases between the two germline ends. CDR3 protein: CASSSWARRETLNYGYTF. The DNA for the CDR3 is TGTGCCAGCAGCTCGTGGGCTAGGAGGGAAACCCTCAACTATGGCTACACCTTC.

The J gene is TRBJ2-3, the V gene TRBV5-8; 8 bases match TRBD1. This CDR3 is 17 amino acids long. Per the germline V gene, CDR1 is SGHTS and CDR2 is YDEGEE. Losses at the gene ends were 2 bases for V and 2 bases for J; bases not matched to a gene: 10. The CDR3 is CASSFGQGTPATDTQYF. DNA for the CDR3: TGTGCCAGCAGCTTTGGACAGGGAACCCCAGCCACAGATACGCAGTATTTT. Using reference TRBV5-8 and TRBJ2-3 for the parts outside the CDR3, the full variable domain is EAGVTQSPTHLIKTRGQQATLRCSPISGHTSVYWYQQALGLGLQFLLWYDEGEERNRGNFPPRFSGRQFPNYSSELNVNALELEDSALYLCASSFGQGTPATDTQYFGPGTRLTVL.

This CDR3 reads CASSAGDRGEKLFF. The CDR3 bases are TGTGCCAGCAGCGCCGGGGACAGAGGTGAAAAACTGTTTTTT. This sequence joins TRBV9 and TRBJ1-4; 7 bases are a match to TRBD1. V lost 3 bases to trimming and J lost 7 bases; unmatched junction nucleotides: 6. The CDR3 runs 14 residues. Germline V gene data show CDR1 as SGDLS and CDR2 as YYNGEE.

This clone was recorded once. As DNA, the CDR3 is TGTGCCAGCAGGACTGGAGCCGCGGGAAATTCACCCCTCCACTTT. Its protein is CASRTGAAGNSPLHF. J is TRBJ1-6 and V is TRBV9, with D unclear. There are 15 residues in the CDR3. V lost 5 bases to trimming and J lost 7 bases, with 16 bases between them. CDR1 SGDLS and CDR2 YYNGEE come from the germline V gene.

This sequence joins TRBV27 and TRBJ2-2; D call uncertain. The V end lost 3 bases, the J end lost 5 bases, and 10 bases lay between the germline ends. There are 14 residues in the CDR3. Germline values: CDR1 MNHEY, CDR2 SMNVEV (reference sequence). CDR3 in amino acids: CASSFLVGTGELFF. CDR3 DNA sequence: TGTGCCAGCAGTTTTTTGGTCGGGACCGGGGAGCTGTTTTTT.

The rearrangement uses TRBV4-3 and TRBJ2-7, with D perhaps TRBD1 (6 bases). V was clipped by 6 bases and J by 2 bases, with 17 bases between them. Germline V gene lookup returns CDR1 LGHNA and CDR2 YSLEER. The CDR3 sequence is 15 residues long. This chain's CDR3 is CASRKDSANTYEQYF. The CDR3 DNA follows: TGCGCCAGCAGAAAGGACAGCGCGAATACCTACGAGCAGTACTTC.

The rearrangement joins TRBV2 to TRBJ2-1; D is uncertain. Germline V gene data show CDR1 as SNHLY and CDR2 as FYNNEI. Trimming removed 7 bases from V and 7 bases from J, with 20 bases in between. The CDR3 runs to 15 residues. The CDR3: CASKARVMLNNEQFF. For the CDR3, the DNA is TGTGCCAGCAAGGCCCGGGTGATGTTAAATAATGAGCAGTTCTTC.

The table lists this clone with a count of one. The rearrangement joins TRBV19 to TRBJ2-6; 9 bases line up with TRBD1. Germline CDR1 and CDR2: LNHDA and SQIVND (reference sequence). There are 19 residues in the CDR3. After removal of 5 bases from V and 3 bases from J, the junction contained 14 bases not matched to a gene. CDR3 coding DNA: TGTGCCAGTAGTCCAAAGAGGACAGGGGTAGGGGGTGGGGCCAACGTCCTGACTTTC. It translates to CASSPKRTGVGGGANVLTF.

The chain links TRBV6-5 to TRBJ1-2, with 7 bases that match TRBD1. The CDR3 has 14 residues. J gave up 7 bases and V 5 bases, and 10 bases lay outside the gene matches. In germline, CDR1 is MNHEY, CDR2 SVGAGI. CDR3 DNA: TGTGCCAGCAGTAAGGGGGCGTTAACCTCTGGCTACACCTTC. As protein: CASSKGALTSGYTF.

This clone was seen a handful of times. The chain has TRBV5-6 and TRBJ2-7; perhaps TRBD1 as D (6 bases). In germline, CDR1 is SGHDT, CDR2 YYEEEE. Trimming removed 0 bases from V and 0 bases from J, with 10 bases in between. The CDR3 is made up of 15 amino acids. This CDR3 is CASSLGQVGSYEQYF. CDR3 nucleotide sequence: TGTGCCAGCAGCTTGGGACAGGTGGGCTCCTACGAGCAGTACTTC.

V usage is TRBV2 and J usage is TRBJ2-1; D is unresolved. Germline values: CDR1 SNHLY, CDR2 FYNNEI. This CDR3 is 15 amino acids long. V lost 1 base, J lost 3 bases, and 10 bases lay in between. The CDR3 loop is CASSEGPGRYNEQFF. CDR3 DNA sequence: TGTGCCAGCAGTGAAGGCCCCGGTCGCTACAATGAGCAGTTCTTC.

The chain combines TRBV28 with TRBJ2-2; perhaps TRBD1 as D (6 bases). The germline CDR1 and CDR2 sequences are MDHEN and SYDVKM. This CDR3 is built from 16 residues. The V end lost 3 bases, the J end lost 6 bases, and 17 bases lay between the germline ends. This chain's CDR3 is CASSLVTGLSSGELFF. The CDR3 bases are TGTGCCAGCAGTTTGGTTACAGGGCTGTCCTCCGGGGAGCTGTTTTTT.

V and J are TRBV19 and TRBJ2-6, with unresolved D. This CDR3 contains 18 residues. Germline-derived CDR1 and CDR2 are LNHDA and SQIVND (reference sequence). The V and J ends lost 9 bases and 3 bases respectively, with 24 bases between them. Written as DNA, the CDR3 is TGTGCCAGCACTGCATGGAGCAGCCCTTTAAGTGGGGCCAACGTCCTGACTTTC. Its translation is CASTAWSSPLSGANVLTF.